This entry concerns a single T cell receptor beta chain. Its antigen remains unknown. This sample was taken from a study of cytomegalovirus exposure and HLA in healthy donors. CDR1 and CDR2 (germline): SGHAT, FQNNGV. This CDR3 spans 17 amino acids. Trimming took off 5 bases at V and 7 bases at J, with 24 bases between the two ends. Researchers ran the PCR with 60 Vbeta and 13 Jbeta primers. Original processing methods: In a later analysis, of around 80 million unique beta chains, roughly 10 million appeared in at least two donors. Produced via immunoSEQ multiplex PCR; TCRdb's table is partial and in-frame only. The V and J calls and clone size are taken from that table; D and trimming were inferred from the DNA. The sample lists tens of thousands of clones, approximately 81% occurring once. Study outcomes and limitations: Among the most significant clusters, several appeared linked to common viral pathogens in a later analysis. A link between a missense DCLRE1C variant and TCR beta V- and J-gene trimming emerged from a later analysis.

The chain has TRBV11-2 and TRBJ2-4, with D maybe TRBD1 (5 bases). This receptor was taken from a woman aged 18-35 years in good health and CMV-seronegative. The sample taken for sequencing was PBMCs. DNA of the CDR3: TGTGCCAGCAGCCTCAACAGGACCCGCGCGATTCGGAACATTCAGTACTTC. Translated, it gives CASSLNRTRAIRNIQYF.